This is a list of T cell receptor beta chains from one sample in a study of cytomegalovirus exposure and HLA in healthy donors. The repertoire was sequenced with immunoSEQ multiplex PCR; TCRdb's copy has only in-frame clones and lacks some. The sample comprises 90,000 to 120,000 clones, about three quarters of which are singletons, and 6.5% to 8.5% rests with the top ten. The sample consisted of PBMCs. The receptors originated from a young man in good health and CMV-seronegative. CDR3s include the opening cysteine and the closing phenylalanine or tryptophan. D genes are given only for firm matches. Some rows mark clone size as missing; the rest say once, few, many or name a class of expanded clone.

clone size | D gene | J gene | V gene | CDR3 length | CDR3 DNA | CDR3 protein
few | TRBD2 | TRBJ2-5 | TRBV9 | 15 | TGTGCCAGCAGCGTAGGGCCCGGGAGGGGAGAGACCCAGTACTTC | CASSVGPGRGETQYF
. | TRBD2 | TRBJ2-1 | TRBV9 | 16 | TGTGCCAGCAGCCTTCGACTAGCGGGGGGGCCTAGTGAGCAGTTCTTC | CASSLRLAGGPSEQFF
few | . | TRBJ1-1 | TRBV18 | 15 | TGTGCCAGCTCACCCAGGGGCGAGGGAAAGAATTCAGCTTTCTTT | CASSPRGEGKNSAFF
once | TRBD1 | TRBJ1-2 | TRBV29-1 | 13 | TGCAGCGTTGTCACCACGGGGACAGATGGCTACACCTTC | CSVVTTGTDGYTF
. | . | TRBJ2-1 | TRBV27 | 18 | TGTGCCAGCAGTAAACAGGGGACGGGTAGCGGGGAATACAATGAGCAGTTCTTC | CASSKQGTGSGEYNEQFF
. | . | TRBJ1-5 | TRBV10-3 | 14 | TGTGCCATCAGTGAGACAGGAGGCAATCAGCCCCAGCATTTT | CAISETGGNQPQHF
. | TRBD2 | TRBJ2-1 | TRBV5-5 | 15 | TGTGCCAGCAGCTTGGCAGCGGGGGCCTGGTATGAGCAGTTCTTC | CASSLAAGAWYEQFF
. | TRBD1 | TRBJ2-7 | TRBV7-9 | 15 | TGTGCCAGCAGCGTAACCGGGACAGGGCTCTCTCAGCAGTACTTC | CASSVTGTGLSQQYF
. | TRBD2 | TRBJ2-5 | TRBV25-1 | 16 | TGTGCCAGCAGTCCAGCGGGGAGGGCCCAAAAAGAGACCCAGTACTTC | CASSPAGRAQKETQYF
. | TRBD2 | TRBJ2-5 | TRBV5-1 | 16 | TGCGCCAGCAGCTACAACCTAGCGGAGAGCCAAGAGACCCAGTACTTC | CASSYNLAESQETQYF
. | TRBD1 | TRBJ2-1 | TRBV6-6 | 14 | TGTGCCAGCAGTCGACGGGACAGGAGTGATGAGCAGTTCTTC | CASSRRDRSDEQFF
. | TRBD1 | TRBJ2-6 | TRBV6-5 | 16 | TGTGCCAGCAGTTTACAGGGGCCCTCTGGGGCCAACGTCCTGACTTTC | CASSLQGPSGANVLTF
. | . | TRBJ1-2 | TRBV6-1 | 18 | TGTGCCAGCAGTGAAAGTGGTTTGGGTCGACGAGGGTTCTATGGCTACACCTTC | CASSESGLGRRGFYGYTF
medium-sized | TRBD2 | TRBJ2-3 | TRBV28 | 21 | TGTGCCAGCAGTTTTCGTTTCAGGCTAGCGGGGGGGCCCCTTAGCACAGATACGCAGTATTTT | CASSFRFRLAGGPLSTDTQYF
. | . | TRBJ2-3 | TRBV28 | 16 | TGTGCCACCCAGCTGAGCGGTGGGATTAGCACAGATACGCAGTATTTT | CATQLSGGISTDTQYF
few | . | TRBJ1-2 | TRBV7-9 | 13 | TGTGCCAGCAGTATTACAGGGTTGGATGGCTACACCTTC | CASSITGLDGYTF
. | . | TRBJ2-7 | TRBV18 | 12 | TGTGCCAGCTCATCTCTAGCGTCCGAGCAGTACTTC | CASSSLASEQYF
. | TRBD2 | TRBJ2-5 | TRBV19 | 14 | TGTGCCAGTAGTAAGCGGGGGGCCAGTGAGACCCAGTACTTC | CASSKRGASETQYF
few | TRBD1 | TRBJ2-7 | TRBV5-1 | 14 | TGCGCCAGCAGAGTCCCGGGACAGAGCTACGAGCAGTACTTC | CASRVPGQSYEQYF
once | . | TRBJ1-6 | TRBV5-1 | 16 | TGCGCCAGCAGCTTGGGGGGCAGGGGACGTAATTCACCCCTCAGGTTT | CASSLGGRGRNSPLRF
few | . | TRBJ1-1 | TRBV30 | 10 | TGTGCCTGGGGGGGGACTGAAGCTTTCTTT | CAWGGTEAFF
. | . | TRBJ2-5 | TRBV5-4 | 15 | TGTGCCAGCAGCTTGCCCTCCGGGGGTGAAGAGACCCAGTACTTC | CASSLPSGGEETQYF
. | . | TRBJ1-1 | TRBV29-1 | 10 | TGCAGCACCAGTACGTTTGAAGCTTTCTTT | CSTSTFEAFF
few | . | TRBJ2-1 | TRBV6-5 | 14 | TGTGCCAGCAGTTACCGCGACCGGGAGAATGAGCAGTTCTTC | CASSYRDRENEQFF
. | . | TRBJ2-2 | TRBV11-3 | 18 | TGTGCCAGCAGCTCGAGTCGACCGGGGGTTCAGAACACCGGGGAGCTGTTTTTT | CASSSSRPGVQNTGELFF
. | TRBD1 | TRBJ2-7 | TRBV14 | 15 | TGTGCCAGCAGCTGGGGTGGACAGGGCCCCTACGAGCAGTACTTC | CASSWGGQGPYEQYF
. | . | TRBJ2-7 | TRBV2 | 11 | TGTGCCAGCACCACAGGACGGGAGCAGTACTTC | CASTTGREQYF
many | . | TRBJ1-5 | TRBV5-5 | 11 | TGTGCTACCGGTGGCAATCAGCCCCAGCATTTT | CATGGNQPQHF
. | . | TRBJ1-2 | TRBV6-5 | 14 | TGTGCCAGCAGTAACCAGGGATCTAACTATGGCTACACCTTC | CASSNQGSNYGYTF
. | TRBD2 | TRBJ2-2 | TRBV2 | 16 | TGTGCCAGCAGCGTCACTAGCGGGAGGGCCTCCGGGGAGCTGTTTTTT | CASSVTSGRASGELFF
. | . | TRBJ1-1 | TRBV27 | 15 | TGTGCCAGCAGTTTGGCGGGGGGCGGGAACACTGAAGCTTTCTTT | CASSLAGGGNTEAFF
few | . | TRBJ1-1 | TRBV7-9 | 15 | TGTGCCAGCAGCTTAGGGAGAAACCCTGGGACTGAAGCTTTCTTT | CASSLGRNPGTEAFF
once | . | TRBJ2-5 | TRBV18 | 14 | TGTGCCAGCTCACCACCACTAGTTAGGGAGACCCAGTACTTC | CASSPPLVRETQYF
. | TRBD1 | TRBJ1-6 | TRBV4-1 | 19 | TGCGCCAGCAGCCAAGATGACAGGGAAATAGTTTTATATAATTCACCCCTCCACTTT | CASSQDDREIVLYNSPLHF
. | TRBD2 | TRBJ2-1 | TRBV5-1 | 15 | TGCGCCAGCAGCTTGCAGGGAGGGGTTGGCAATGAGCAGTTCTTC | CASSLQGGVGNEQFF
few | TRBD1 | TRBJ1-1 | TRBV5-3 | 15 | TGTGCCAGAAGCTGGGTATGGGACAGGAGGACTGAAGCTTTCTTT | CARSWVWDRRTEAFF
once | TRBD1 | TRBJ2-7 | TRBV9 | 15 | TGTGCCAGCAGCGTAGCTCAGGGGGCGAAGTACGAGCAGTACTTC | CASSVAQGAKYEQYF
. | . | TRBJ1-6 | TRBV11-2 | 15 | TGTGCCAGCAGCTCCCGCGGGGAAGGCGGGACACCCCTCCACTTT | CASSSRGEGGTPLHF
. | TRBD1 | TRBJ2-7 | TRBV4-2 | 14 | TGTGCCAGCAGCCCCGGGACAGGGATTGAAGAGCAGTACTTC | CASSPGTGIEEQYF
once | . | TRBJ1-1 | TRBV7-8 | 15 | TGTGCCAGCAGCTTAGCAGTTGAAGCGAACACTGAAGCTTTCTTT | CASSLAVEANTEAFF
. | TRBD2 | TRBJ2-7 | TRBV6-5 | 15 | TGTGCCAGCAGCTATAGCGGGAGGGGAACCTACGAGCAGTACTTC | CASSYSGRGTYEQYF
. | . | TRBJ1-2 | TRBV4-2 | 16 | TGTGCCAGCAGCCAAGATCGGAGGGCCCGTGACTATGGCTACACCTTC | CASSQDRRARDYGYTF
. | . | TRBJ1-1 | TRBV19 | 12 | TGTGCCAGTAGCCTGCAGGGGACTGAAGCTTTCTTT | CASSLQGTEAFF
. | TRBD1 | TRBJ1-5 | TRBV28 | 14 | TGTGCCAGCAATCCAGGGGGCATGGATCAGCCCCAGCATTTT | CASNPGGMDQPQHF